Listed below are T cell receptor beta chains from one sample, sequenced in a study of T cell responses to AZD1222 COVID-19 vaccine. Sequenced by immunoSEQ multiplex PCR; TCRdb stores in-frame clones only, minus some. Seen here are over 95,000 clones, 90% to 95% observed once, and the top ten hold about 8.3%. The sequencing used peripheral blood, collected 28 days after the second AZD1222 dose. All receptors derive from an adult who received the AZD1222 COVID-19 vaccine. The CDR3 runs from the conserved cysteine through the conserved F or W.

J,V,CDR3
TRBJ2-2,TRBV12-3/TRBV12-4,CASTSMGTGELFF
TRBJ2-2,TRBV9,CASSLNTGELFF
TRBJ2-2,TRBV24-1,CATSVSDTSTGELFF
TRBJ1-6,TRBV29-1,CSAGHGDNSPLHF
TRBJ2-1,TRBV7-9,CASSLGELAAITHNEQFF
TRBJ2-1,TRBV7-2,CASSPSGLAGTYNEQFF
TRBJ2-7,TRBV3-1/TRBV3-2,CASSQVGVGEQYF
TRBJ2-2,TRBV5-6,CASSLGLAGAPDGELFF
TRBJ2-2,TRBV3-1/TRBV3-2,CASSARREYGELFF
TRBJ1-1,TRBV28,CASSRGGGTLNTEAFF
TRBJ2-7,TRBV13,CASSLGGLAGVGEQYF
TRBJ1-1,TRBV28,CASSQGPLNTEAFF
TRBJ2-7,TRBV7-9,CASSPQTGSDPYEQYF
TRBJ1-3,TRBV5-4,CASSSGQRGNTIYF
TRBJ1-6,TRBV6-1,CASREPGPSYNSPLHF
TRBJ2-7,TRBV5-8,CASSLSRGRAYEQYF
TRBJ2-7,TRBV19,CASKVWASGSSEQYF
TRBJ2-1,TRBV11-2,CASTLLAGKDEQFF
TRBJ1-5,TRBV3-1/TRBV3-2,CASSQDNCTGNQPQHF